Below are 2 T cell receptor beta chains sequenced from a single sample in a study of vaccination effects on CD4 cells after COVID-19. Clones were read by immunoSEQ multiplex PCR, and TCRdb kept only the in-frame ones, dropping some. The sample lists some 22,000 clones, around 70% seen once, with around 3.3% in the top ten. Sequencing was preceded by expansion of antigen-specific CD4+ T cells with viral peptide pools in the ViraFEST assay. Upon completion of 10 to 11 days in culture, CD4+ T cells were isolated. Nucleocapsid antibody tests were negative, and the vaccine recipients had no prior SARS-CoV-2 infection. These receptors have no identified antigens. The sample consisted of CD4+ T cells from PBMCs cultured with SARS-CoV-2 spike peptides, taken before COVID-19 vaccination. The receptors stem from a human donor who received a COVID-19 vaccine.

This clone has a handful of counts. This chain uses TRBV11-2 with TRBJ2-7; D is ambiguous. V was cut by 4 bases and J by 9 bases, with 13 bases left in between. Germline loops: CDR1 SGHAT, CDR2 FQNNGV. The CDR3 consists of 12 residues. The CDR3 region is CASSSELRAQYF. The CDR3 region has the DNA TGTGCCAGCAGCTCCGAGCTACGAGCGCAGTACTTC.

This chain connects TRBV30 to TRBJ2-7; D is possibly TRBD2 (5 bases). The CDR3 spans 13 residues. Trimming cost V 6 bases and J 0 bases, with 12 bases left between them. Germline CDR1 reads GTSNPN; CDR2 reads SVGIG (reference sequence). The CDR3 DNA reads TGTGCCTGCCGTCGGAGGAGCTCCTACGAGCAGTACTTC. Amino acid sequence: CACRRRSSYEQYF.